Listed here are 3 T cell receptor beta chains from one sample, sequenced in a study of beta chain features in type 1 diabetes. As every portion of the isolated RNA was reverse transcribed, the sequencing read expressed TCRB transcripts. Produced via immunoSEQ multiplex PCR; TCRdb's table is partial and in-frame only. The data hold 900,000 or so clones, with around a sixth observed a single time. Sequenced sample: naive CD4+ T cells from blood. The receptors derive from a woman in her late teens or twenties in good health.

This clone was recorded at least ten times. The chain links TRBV14 to TRBJ2-6, with TRBD1 matching over 8 bases. The CDR3 is made up of 16 amino acids. Germline CDR1 is SGHDN and CDR2 is FVKESK. Germline trimming cut 0 bases from V and 5 bases from J; bases unmatched to any gene: 3. CDR3 in amino acids: CASSQDQGARANVLTF. The CDR3 region has the DNA TGTGCCAGCAGCCAAGACCAGGGGGCGAGGGCCAACGTCCTGACTTTC.

This chain joins TRBV2 and TRBJ2-3; TRBD2 agrees at 8 bases. Germline loops: CDR1 SNHLY, CDR2 FYNNEI. This CDR3 contains 15 residues. V lost 3 bases to trimming and J lost 3 bases; unmatched junction nucleotides: 5. The CDR3, as DNA: TGTGCCAGCAGTGATCTAGCGGGTTTTACAGATACGCAGTATTTT. Translation gives CASSDLAGFTDTQYF. Supplemented by reference TRBV2 and TRBJ2-3, the full variable domain reads EPEVTQTPSHQVTQMGQEVILRCVPISNHLYFYWYRQILGQKVEFLVSFYNNEISEKSEIFDDQFSVERPDGSNFTLKIRSTKLEDSAMYFCASSDLAGFTDTQYFGPGTRLTVL.

This clone occurred a few times. J is TRBJ2-7 and V is TRBV6-6; 7 bases fit TRBD2. Germline loops: CDR1 MNHNY, CDR2 SVGAGI (reference sequence). J was trimmed by 0 bases and V by 2 bases; bases with no gene match: 7. CDR3 length equals 16 residues. DNA of the CDR3: TGTGCCAGCAGTTACACCTCCGGGACTATCTCCTACGAGCAGTACTTC. This gives the protein CASSYTSGTISYEQYF.